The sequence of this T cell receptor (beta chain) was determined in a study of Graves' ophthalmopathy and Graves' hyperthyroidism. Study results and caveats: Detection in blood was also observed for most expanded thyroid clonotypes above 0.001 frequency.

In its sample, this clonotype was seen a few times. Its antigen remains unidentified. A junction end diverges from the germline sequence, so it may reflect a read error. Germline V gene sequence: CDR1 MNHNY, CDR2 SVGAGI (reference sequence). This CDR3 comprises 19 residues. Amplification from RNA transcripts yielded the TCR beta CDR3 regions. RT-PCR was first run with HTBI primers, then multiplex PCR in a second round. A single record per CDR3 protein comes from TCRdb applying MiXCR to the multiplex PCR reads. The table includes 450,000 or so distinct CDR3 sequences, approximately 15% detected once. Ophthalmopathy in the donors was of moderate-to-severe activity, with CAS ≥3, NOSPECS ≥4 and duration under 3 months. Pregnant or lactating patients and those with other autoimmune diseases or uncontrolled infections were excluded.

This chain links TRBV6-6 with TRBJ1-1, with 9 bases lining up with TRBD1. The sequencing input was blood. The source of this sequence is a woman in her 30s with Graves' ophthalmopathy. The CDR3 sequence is CVSSYFTPGTGLANTEAFF. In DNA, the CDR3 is TGTGTCAGCAGTTACTTTACCCCCGGGACAGGGTTGGCAAACACTGAAGCTTTCTTT.